This T cell receptor beta chain was identified in a study of CD8 T cells in Susac syndrome. Healthy donors acted as controls, with matching for age and sex. Both CD4+ and CD8+ T cells were negatively isolated, and TEMRA cells underwent FACS enrichment. With respect to this clonotype: The target antigen is unknown.

RNA was extracted with the RNeasy kit, and a quantity of about 0.45 to 1 ug was reverse transcribed using random hexamers. Multiplex PCR with immunoSEQ amplified the TCR beta CDR3 across 54 Vbeta and 13 Jbeta. TCRdb re-derived calls from the immunoSEQ multiplex PCR reads in MiXCR, one entry per CDR3 protein. The sample shows 130,000 to 150,000 distinct CDR3 sequences, 85% to 95% of them seen only once. Study-level points and caveats: TCR sequencing and HLA analysis covered a relatively small number of individuals.

Trimming removed 8 bases from V and 4 bases from J, with 18 bases in between. The CDR3 contains 14 residues. Germline assignment: CDR1 MNHEY and CDR2 SMNVEV (reference sequence). This TCR was sampled from a human donor in good health. The rearrangement joins TRBV27 to TRBJ2-7; D is possibly TRBD1 or TRBD2 (5 bases each). The sequencing input was CD8+ T cells from PBMCs. Here the CDR3 DNA reads TGTGCCAGCGGGTACGGGGCTAGTCAGTACGAGCAGTACTTC. This gives the protein CASGYGASQYEQYF.